This T cell receptor (beta chain) was captured in a study of neoadjuvant anti-PD-1 for oral cavity cancer. Study at large: Patients without progression received a fourth nivolumab dose around day 43, then surgical resection on days 50-56.

Patients had HPV-negative, locally advanced oral cavity squamous cell carcinoma. Blood cells were analyzed directly, without culture or expansion. Germline CDR1 reads GTSNPN; CDR2 reads SVGIG (reference sequence). The length of the CDR3 is 12 residues. V lost 2 bases to trimming and J lost 3 bases, with 7 bases between them. Only in-frame clones appear in the TCRdb table, and some are missing; sequencing was by immunoSEQ multiplex PCR. The profile shows over 15,000 clones, around 72% of them singletons. Specimen: PBMCs, collected before nivolumab (anti-PD-1) treatment. The source of this sequence is a person aged 35-79 years with oral cavity squamous cell carcinoma. The chain is built from TRBV30 and TRBJ1-1, with TRBD1 as a possible D gene (6 bases). The CDR3, as DNA: TGTGCCTGGAGTCCAGGGGACACTGAAGCTTTCTTT. Its protein is CAWSPGDTEAFF.